The subject of this entry is one TCR beta chain. Its antigen is unidentified. MiXCR, applied by TCRdb to the 5' RACE reads, yields one record per CDR3 protein. The profile shows 470,000 or so distinct CDR3 sequences, 15% to 20% of them singletons. V lost 2 bases to trimming and J lost 6 bases, with 9 bases between them. Germline CDR1 is KGHDR and CDR2 is SFDVKD. CDR3 length: 13 amino acids. The data were obtained in a study of T-cell memory formation after mild COVID-19. General study results and limits: Pre-infection memory held some responding clones, suggesting pre-existing cross-reactive T cells responded.

This clonotype originated in an adult woman who had mild COVID-19 (a few samples of this study predate the infection). Cell type and time point are not known. The chain combines TRBV24-1 with TRBJ1-1; D is unresolved. The sequencing input was PBMCs or a T cell subset sorted from them (not recorded which). CDR3 region: CATSDSSTAEAFF. The CDR3, as DNA: TGTGCCACCAGTGATTCCTCGACGGCTGAAGCTTTCTTT.